The 27 T cell receptor beta chains in this list originate from one sample, sequenced in a study of blood T cell repertoires in COVID-19. Sequencing was performed with immunoSEQ multiplex PCR; in TCRdb, only in-frame clones are kept and a portion is missing. The top ten hold roughly 4% of the sample, which has under 150,000 clones, more than 80% seen once. The source material was peripheral blood. These receptors originate from a human donor in a cohort sampled during active COVID-19.

This clone was counted only a few times. The chain recombines TRBV30 with TRBJ1-1, with D hard to call. Germline V CDR1 and CDR2: GTSNPN, SVGIG (reference sequence). The CDR3 contains 13 residues. V was cut by 0 bases and J by 4 bases, with 9 bases left in between. As DNA, the CDR3 is TGTGCCTGGAGTGTCGAAGCCCGCACTGAAGCTTTCTTT. It specifies CAWSVEARTEAFF.

The gene calls are TRBV12-3 or TRBV12-4 and TRBJ1-1; D perhaps matches TRBD1 (6 bases). The CDR3 is 12 residues long. Trimming removed 5 bases from V and 8 bases from J, with 12 bases in between. The CDR3 protein is CASSTGFSEAFF. The CDR3 nucleotides are TGTGCCAGCAGTACAGGGTTCTCGGAAGCTTTCTTT.

The chain is built from TRBV7-2 and TRBJ2-1; 8 bases match TRBD2. After removal of 1 base from V and 8 bases from J, the junction contained 4 bases not matched to a gene. CDR1 is SGHTA and CDR2 is FQGNSA in the germline V gene. This CDR3 is 14 amino acids long. CDR3 bases: TGTGCCAGCAGCTTAGTTACTAGCGGCTATGAGCAGTTCTTC. Amino acid sequence: CASSLVTSGYEQFF.

The chain couples TRBV5-1 to TRBJ2-7; 9 positions match TRBD1. Unmatched junction bases numbered 5, after V lost 2 bases and J lost 2 bases. The CDR3 is 15 amino acids. Germline CDR1 is SGHRS and CDR2 is YFSETQ. CDR3 nucleotide sequence: TGCGCCAGCAGCTTCTTCGGGACAGGGACCTACGAGCAGTACTTC. Protein product: CASSFFGTGTYEQYF.

The rearrangement joins TRBV3-1 (or the pseudogene TRBV3-2) to TRBJ1-2, with D tentatively TRBD1 (6 bases). Germline CDR1 LGHDT, CDR2 YNNKEL (reference sequence). The CDR3 is 15 amino acids. Trimming stripped 0 bases from V and 7 bases from J, with 15 bases between. In DNA, the CDR3 is TGTGCCAGCAGCCAAGACGGGGGGCTTGTGGGTGGCTACACCTTC. Translated, it gives CASSQDGGLVGGYTF.

V usage is TRBV7-6 and J usage is TRBJ1-2; weak D call: TRBD1 (6 bases). The V end lost 4 bases, the J end lost 4 bases, and 16 bases lay between the germline ends. Germline V gives CDR1 SGHVS, CDR2 FNYEAQ. CDR3 length equals 15 residues. The CDR3 region has the DNA TGTGCCAGCAGCTCCCTCGCAGGGGAGTTCTATGGCTACACCTTC. Translating gives CASSSLAGEFYGYTF. Full variable domain (outside the CDR3, taken from reference TRBV7-6 and TRBJ1-2): GAGVSQSPRYKVTKRGQDVALRCDPISGHVSLYWYRQALGQGPEFLTYFNYEAQQDKSGLPNDRFSAERPEGSISTLTIQRTEQRDSAMYRCASSSLAGEFYGYTFGSGTRLTVV.

This rearrangement joins TRBV7-3 to TRBJ2-1; 11 bases agree with TRBD2. The CDR3 extends over 15 amino acids. V gave up 5 bases and J gave up 5 bases; unmatched junction bases: 5. Germline loops: CDR1 SGHTA, CDR2 FQGTGA. The CDR3 DNA reads TGTGCCAGCAGCCCTAGCGGGGGGCGACACAATGAGCAGTTCTTC. Its protein product is CASSPSGGRHNEQFF.

This clone has just one count. This chain joins TRBV5-1 and TRBJ2-2, with 7 bases aligning to TRBD1. The CDR3 runs to 14 residues. V gave up 2 bases and J gave up 7 bases; unmatched junction bases: 5. Germline values: CDR1 SGHRS, CDR2 YFSETQ. CDR3 bases: TGCGCCAGCAGCTTTACAGGGGTTGACGGGGAGCTGTTTTTT. It encodes CASSFTGVDGELFF.

The rearrangement links TRBV6-6 to TRBJ2-7; 14 nucleotides align to TRBD2. The V gene end was trimmed by 6 bases and the J gene end by 6 bases; junction bases not matched to a gene: 7. CDR1 and CDR2 (germline): MNHNY, SVGAGI (reference sequence). The CDR3 has 15 residues. CDR3 in DNA: TGTGCCAGCAGGGGACTAGCGGGAGAACCCTTCGAGCAGTACGTC. Its translation: CASRGLAGEPFEQYV.

The chain couples TRBV14 to TRBJ2-5; D not certain. CDR1 SGHDN and CDR2 FVKESK come from the germline V gene. Deletions cut 5 bases from V and 5 bases from J, with 9 bases between. This CDR3 contains 12 residues. The CDR3 sequence: CASSSGWETQYF. CDR3 DNA: TGTGCCAGCAGCTCGGGTTGGGAGACCCAGTACTTC.

The rearrangement uses TRBV5-1 and TRBJ2-3; weak D call: TRBD2 (7 bases). The CDR3 sequence is 15 residues long. Trimming took 0 bases from V and 2 from J, leaving 10 bases between them. CDR1 is SGHRS and CDR2 is YFSETQ in the germline V gene. Written as DNA, the CDR3 is TGCGCCAGCAGCTTGGAGGGGGGGATCACAGATACGCAGTATTTT. Translation gives CASSLEGGITDTQYF.

The chain links TRBV6-2 or TRBV6-3 to TRBJ2-2; 9 nucleotides line up with TRBD1. The CDR3 totals 17 residues. The trim removed 0 bases at V and 7 bases at J, leaving 9 bases unmatched. Per the germline V gene, CDR1 is MNHEY and CDR2 is SVGEGT. CDR3 in DNA: TGTGCCAGCAGTTACTCGAGGACAGGGGTTATGGACGGGGAGCTGTTTTTT. This gives the protein CASSYSRTGVMDGELFF.

This clone was counted between two and nine times. This chain joins TRBV7-9 and TRBJ1-1, with D possibly matching TRBD1 (6 bases). Per germline, CDR1 SEHNR and CDR2 FQNEAQ (reference sequence). The CDR3 has 13 amino acids. The germline V and J ends were trimmed by 5 bases and 10 bases, with 17 bases remaining between them. The CDR3 is CASSLYTGTRAFF. For the CDR3, the DNA is TGTGCCAGCAGCCTATACACCGGGACAAGAGCTTTCTTT.

Only one count was recorded for this clone. This chain uses TRBV6-5 with TRBJ1-2; weak D call: TRBD1 (6 bases). The CDR3 totals 13 residues. V was pared by 6 bases and J by 0 bases, with 8 bases between. CDR1 is MNHEY and CDR2 is SVGAGI in the germline V gene. CDR3: CASRDSSNYGYTF. The CDR3 DNA follows: TGTGCCAGCAGGGACAGCTCTAACTATGGCTACACCTTC.

On this clone itself: At one boundary the junction diverges from the germline segment, which might be a read error. The CDR3 region is CSADGRGWPF. CDR3 in DNA: TGCAGTGCGGACGGGCGGGGCTGGCCCTTC. This chain connects TRBV20-1 to TRBJ1-2, with D perhaps matching TRBD1 (5 bases). This CDR3 has 10 residues. Germline assignment: CDR1 DFQATT and CDR2 SNEGSKA (reference sequence).

The J gene is TRBJ1-2, the V gene TRBV6-4, with D unclear. CDR1 is MRHNA and CDR2 is SNTAGT in the germline V gene. The CDR3 covers 14 residues. V lost 5 bases, J lost 6 bases, and 16 bases lay in between. CDR3 DNA sequence: TGTGCCAGCAGTCCCGGAGAGGGAGTCGATGGCTACACCTTC. Translating it yields CASSPGEGVDGYTF.

The gene calls are TRBV6-2 or TRBV6-3 and TRBJ2-1; 11 positions match TRBD2. Losses at the gene ends were 6 bases for V and 4 bases for J; bases not matched to a gene: 8. CDR1 MNHEY and CDR2 SVGEGT come from the germline V gene. The CDR3 sequence is 16 residues long. This CDR3 is CASSELGLAGYNEQFF. Here the CDR3 DNA reads TGTGCCAGCAGCGAACTCGGACTAGCGGGTTACAATGAGCAGTTCTTC.

J is TRBJ2-7 and V is TRBV27; D unresolved. V was shortened by 7 bases and J by 1 base, with 17 bases between the two germline ends. CDR3 length: 15 amino acids. The germline gives CDR1 MNHEY, CDR2 SMNVEV (reference sequence). CDR3 loop: CASTSPPGGSYEQYV. The CDR3 region has the DNA TGTGCCAGCACCTCCCCTCCTGGCGGATCCTACGAGCAGTACGTC.

V and J are TRBV6-4 and TRBJ2-7; the match to TRBD2 covers 7 bases. V trimming: 4 bases; J trimming: 2 bases; junction bases outside the gene matches: 17. This CDR3 comprises 18 residues. Germline V gives CDR1 MRHNA, CDR2 SNTAGT. The CDR3 region is CASSGDPRGKRGAYEQYV. The CDR3 region has the DNA TGTGCCAGCAGTGGGGACCCTCGGGGGAAGCGGGGAGCCTACGAGCAGTACGTC.

This rearrangement joins TRBV19 to TRBJ2-1; 10 positions match TRBD1. V was clipped by 6 bases and J by 8 bases; unmatched bases: 7. The CDR3 runs to 14 residues. Germline V gives CDR1 LNHDA, CDR2 SQIVND (reference sequence). CDR3 sequence: CASRPGQGFDEQFF. The CDR3 bases are TGTGCCAGTAGGCCGGGACAGGGGTTCGATGAGCAGTTCTTC.

The chain uses TRBV3-1 (or the pseudogene TRBV3-2) and TRBJ1-2, with D possibly matching TRBD1 (6 bases). Germline V gene lookup returns CDR1 LGHDT and CDR2 YNNKEL (reference sequence). CDR3 length: 14 residues. The V end was cut by 0 bases, the J end by 7 bases, with 12 bases between. The CDR3 sequence is CASSQDSGGRGYTF. In DNA form, the CDR3 reads TGTGCCAGCAGCCAAGATAGCGGGGGCCGTGGCTACACCTTC.

The chain joins TRBV21-1 to TRBJ2-7; no DNA check was done on the table's D call, TRBD2. TRBV21-1 is designated a pseudogene. The CDR3 covers 13 residues. The CDR3 region is CASSKEVTPEEYV. The CDR3 coding sequence is TGTGCCAGCAGCAAAGAGGTGACCCCGGAGGAGTACGTC.

The gene calls are TRBV15 and TRBJ1-1; D gene uncertain. This CDR3 spans 12 amino acids. The V and J ends lost 1 base and 3 bases respectively, with 3 bases between them. CDR1 LNHNV and CDR2 YYDKDF come from the germline V gene (reference sequence). The chain's CDR3 is CATSRVDTEAFF. CDR3 DNA sequence: TGTGCCACCAGCAGAGTAGACACTGAAGCTTTCTTT.

The V and J genes are TRBV18 and TRBJ1-1; TRBD1 agrees at 8 bases. The CDR3 spans 12 residues. Germline V lookup: CDR1 KGHSH, CDR2 LQKENI. The DNA for the CDR3 is TGTGTCGGACAGGGAGAGAACACTGAAGCTTTCTTT. Encoded protein: CVGQGENTEAFF.

This clone was detected once. The chain carries TRBV5-1 and TRBJ1-1, with D perhaps matching TRBD1 (5 bases). This CDR3 contains 14 residues. V was shortened by 0 bases and J by 2 bases, with 8 bases between the two germline ends. Germline V gives CDR1 SGHRS, CDR2 YFSETQ. The CDR3: CASSLGTLNTEAFF. CDR3 bases: TGCGCCAGCAGCTTGGGGACATTAAACACTGAAGCTTTCTTT.

This chain joins TRBV5-4 and TRBJ2-3; D not resolved. V lost 2 bases and J lost 4, with 11 bases in between. The CDR3 loop spans 14 amino acids. Germline V gene sequence: CDR1 SGHNT, CDR2 YYREEE (reference sequence). The CDR3 nucleotides are TGTGCCAGCAGCTTTGGTCAGGATTCAGATACGCAGTATTTT. Protein sequence: CASSFGQDSDTQYF. Combining the CDR3 with reference TRBV5-4 and TRBJ2-3 gives the whole variable domain ETGVTQSPTHLIKTRGQQVTLRCSSQSGHNTVSWYQQALGQGPQFIFQYYREEENGRGNFPPRFSGLQFPNYSSELNVNALELDDSALYLCASSFGQDSDTQYFGPGTRLTVL.

V and J are TRBV7-2 and TRBJ2-5, with 7 bases identical to TRBD2. In germline, CDR1 is SGHTA, CDR2 FQGNSA. V was clipped by 4 bases and J by 2 bases; unmatched bases: 10. This CDR3 region has 16 residues. CDR3 nucleotides: TGTGCCAGCAGCTCCGGGACTATAACTAATCAAGAGACCCAGTACTTC. It is translated as CASSSGTITNQETQYF.